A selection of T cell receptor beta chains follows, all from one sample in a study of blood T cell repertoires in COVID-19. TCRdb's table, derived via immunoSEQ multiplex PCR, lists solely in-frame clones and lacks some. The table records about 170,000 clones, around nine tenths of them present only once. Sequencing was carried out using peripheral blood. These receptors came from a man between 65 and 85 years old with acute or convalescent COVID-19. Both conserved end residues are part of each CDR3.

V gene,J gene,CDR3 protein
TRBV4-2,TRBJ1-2,CASSQVRVGDYGYTF
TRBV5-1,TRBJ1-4,CASSLPQNGEKLFF
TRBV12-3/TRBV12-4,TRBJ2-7,CASSLSVPEQYF
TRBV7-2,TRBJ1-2,CASSSDRGYHGYTF
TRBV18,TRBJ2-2,CASSPVLRSTGELFF
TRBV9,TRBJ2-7,CASSVDSTYEQYF
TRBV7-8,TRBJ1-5,CASSLGTGNQPQHF
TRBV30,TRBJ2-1,CASTGRGSYNEQFF
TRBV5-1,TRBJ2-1,CASTTGTGGYNEQFF
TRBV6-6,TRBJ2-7,CASSGPDRGAYEQYF
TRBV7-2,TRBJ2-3,CASSLSGGVAQYF
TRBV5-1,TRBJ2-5,CASSSQGKETQYF
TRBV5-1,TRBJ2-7,CASGSSYEQYF
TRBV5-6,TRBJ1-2,CASSLAKGQGYGYTF
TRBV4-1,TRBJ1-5,CASSQKGSGQGNNQPQHF
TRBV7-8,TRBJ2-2,CASSLFVSANTGELFF
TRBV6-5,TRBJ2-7,CASRSDRIYEQYF
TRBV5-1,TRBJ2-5,CASSLGARETQYF
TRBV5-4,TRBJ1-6,CASSAESSYNSPLHF
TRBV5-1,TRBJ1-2,CASSSPQGNYGYTF
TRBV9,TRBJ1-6,CASSVAGQSSYNSPLHF
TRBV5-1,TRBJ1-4,CASSSDRITEKLFF
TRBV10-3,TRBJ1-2,CAIKGGQGDGYTF
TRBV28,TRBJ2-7,CASSSFQGTLYEQYF
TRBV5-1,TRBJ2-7,CASSQEGGEQYF
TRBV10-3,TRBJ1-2,CAISETRQVAYGYTF
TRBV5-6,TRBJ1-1,CASSSGTGGRTEAFF
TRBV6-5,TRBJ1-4,CASSYRRESEKLFF
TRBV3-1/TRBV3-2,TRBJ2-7,CASSGRAGGRPYEQYF
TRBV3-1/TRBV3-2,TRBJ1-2,CASSPGQGVDYGYTF
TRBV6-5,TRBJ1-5,CASTRGLNSNQPQHF
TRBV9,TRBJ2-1,CASSVDVGTSAPGEQFF